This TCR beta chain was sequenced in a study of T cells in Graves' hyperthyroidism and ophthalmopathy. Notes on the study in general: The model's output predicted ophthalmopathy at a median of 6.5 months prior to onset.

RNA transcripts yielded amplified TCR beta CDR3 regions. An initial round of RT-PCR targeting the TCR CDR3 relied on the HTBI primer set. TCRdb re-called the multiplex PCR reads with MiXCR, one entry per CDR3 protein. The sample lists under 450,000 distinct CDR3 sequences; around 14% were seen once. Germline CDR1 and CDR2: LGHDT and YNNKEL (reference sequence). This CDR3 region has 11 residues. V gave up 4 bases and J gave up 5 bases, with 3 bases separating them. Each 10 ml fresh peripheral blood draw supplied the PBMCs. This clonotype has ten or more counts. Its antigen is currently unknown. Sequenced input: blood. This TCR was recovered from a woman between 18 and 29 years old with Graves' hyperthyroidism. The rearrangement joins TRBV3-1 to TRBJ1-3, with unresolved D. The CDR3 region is CASSPRNTIYF. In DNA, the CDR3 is TGTGCCAGCAGCCCCAGAAACACCATATATTTT.